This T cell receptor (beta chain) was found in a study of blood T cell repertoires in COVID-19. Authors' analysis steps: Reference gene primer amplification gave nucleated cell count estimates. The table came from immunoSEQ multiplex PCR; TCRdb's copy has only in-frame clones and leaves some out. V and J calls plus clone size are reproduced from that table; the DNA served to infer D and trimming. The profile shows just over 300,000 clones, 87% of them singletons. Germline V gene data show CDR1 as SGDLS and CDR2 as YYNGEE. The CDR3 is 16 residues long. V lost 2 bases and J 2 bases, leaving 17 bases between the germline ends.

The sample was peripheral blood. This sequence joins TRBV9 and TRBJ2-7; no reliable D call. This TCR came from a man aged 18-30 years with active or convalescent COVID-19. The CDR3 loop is CASSVRGDLLTYEQYF. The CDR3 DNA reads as TGTGCCAGCAGCGTCAGAGGAGACCTTCTCACCTACGAGCAGTACTTC.